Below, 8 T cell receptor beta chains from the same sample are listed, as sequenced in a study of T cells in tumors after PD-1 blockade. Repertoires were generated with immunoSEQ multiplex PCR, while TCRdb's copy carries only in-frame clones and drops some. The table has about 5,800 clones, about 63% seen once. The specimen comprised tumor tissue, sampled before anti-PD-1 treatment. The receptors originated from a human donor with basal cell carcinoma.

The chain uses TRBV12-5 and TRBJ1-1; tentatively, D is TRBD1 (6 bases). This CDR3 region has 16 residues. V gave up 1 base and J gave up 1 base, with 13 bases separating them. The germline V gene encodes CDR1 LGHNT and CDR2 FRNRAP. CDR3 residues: CASGLDWGGQNTEAFF. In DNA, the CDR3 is TGTGCTAGTGGTTTGGATTGGGGGGGCCAGAACACTGAAGCTTTCTTT.

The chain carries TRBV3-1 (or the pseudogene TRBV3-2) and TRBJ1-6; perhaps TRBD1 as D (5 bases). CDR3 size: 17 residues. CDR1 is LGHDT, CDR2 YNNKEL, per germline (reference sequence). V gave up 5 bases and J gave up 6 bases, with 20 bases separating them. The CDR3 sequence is CASSVGPSAGSNSPLHF. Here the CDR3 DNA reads TGTGCCAGCAGCGTGGGGCCTTCGGCGGGTAGTAATTCACCCCTCCACTTT.

The CDR3 sequence: CASSSAGVQPQHF. CDR3 bases: TGTGCCAGTAGTTCAGCAGGGGTTCAGCCCCAGCATTTT. This chain joins TRBV19 and TRBJ1-5; a possible D gene is TRBD1 (6 bases). The germline V and J ends were trimmed by 5 bases and 6 bases, with 11 bases remaining between them. The CDR3 has 13 amino acids. Germline lookup yields CDR1 LNHDA and CDR2 SQIVND (reference sequence).

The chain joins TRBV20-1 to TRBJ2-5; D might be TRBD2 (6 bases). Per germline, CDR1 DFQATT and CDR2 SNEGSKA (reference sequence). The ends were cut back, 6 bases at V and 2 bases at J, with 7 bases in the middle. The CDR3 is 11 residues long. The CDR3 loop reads CSAEGQETQYF. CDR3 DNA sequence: TGCAGTGCGGAGGGGCAAGAGACCCAGTACTTC.

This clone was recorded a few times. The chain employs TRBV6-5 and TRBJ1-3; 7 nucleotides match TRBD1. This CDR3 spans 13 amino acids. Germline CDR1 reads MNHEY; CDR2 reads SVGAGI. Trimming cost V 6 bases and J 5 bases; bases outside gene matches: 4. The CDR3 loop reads CASRGDSRNTIYF. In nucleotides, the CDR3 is TGTGCCAGCAGAGGGGACAGCAGAAACACCATATATTTT.

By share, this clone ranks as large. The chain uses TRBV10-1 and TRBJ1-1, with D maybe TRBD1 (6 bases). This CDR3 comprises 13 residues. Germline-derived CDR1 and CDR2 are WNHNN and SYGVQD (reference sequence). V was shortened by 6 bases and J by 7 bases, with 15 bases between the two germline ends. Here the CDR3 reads CASRPKLTGEAFF. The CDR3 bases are TGCGCCAGCAGACCCAAACTGACAGGTGAAGCTTTCTTT.

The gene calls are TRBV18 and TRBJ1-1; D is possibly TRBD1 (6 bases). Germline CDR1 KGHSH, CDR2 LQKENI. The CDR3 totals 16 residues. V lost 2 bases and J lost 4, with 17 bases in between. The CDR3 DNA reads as TGTGCCAGCTCACCAGGGGGGGGGCGCGGTGGCACTGAAGCTTTCTTT. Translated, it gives CASSPGGGRGGTEAFF. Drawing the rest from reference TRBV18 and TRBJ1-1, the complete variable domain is NAGVMQNPRHLVRRRGQEARLRCSPMKGHSHVYWYRQLPEEGLKFMVYLQKENIIDESGMPKERFSAEFPKEGPSILRIQQVVRGDSAAYFCASSPGGGRGGTEAFFGQGTRLTVV.

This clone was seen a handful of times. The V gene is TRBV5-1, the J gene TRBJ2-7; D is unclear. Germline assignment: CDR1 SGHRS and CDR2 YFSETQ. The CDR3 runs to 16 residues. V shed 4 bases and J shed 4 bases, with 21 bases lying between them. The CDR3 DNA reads TGCGCCAGCAGCCCCATGGGCAGAGCCCAAGGGTACGAGCAGTACTTC. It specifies CASSPMGRAQGYEQYF.